Presented here are 17 T cell receptor beta chains from one specimen sequenced in a study of blood T cell repertoires in COVID-19. Produced via immunoSEQ multiplex PCR; TCRdb's table is partial and in-frame only. The sample contains under 150,000 clones, 84% of which appear only once. Sequenced material: PBMCs or T cells enriched from blood (not recorded which). Receptors were obtained from a woman in her 50s who had been exposed to COVID-19.

The V call is TRBV5-1, the J call TRBJ2-1; D not resolved. The CDR3 runs 16 residues. Germline CDR1 is SGHRS and CDR2 is YFSETQ. The V and J ends lost 0 bases and 0 bases respectively, with 10 bases between them. Written as DNA, the CDR3 is TGCGCCAGCAGCTTGGGGCAAAGGAGCTCCTACAATGAGCAGTTCTTC. This encodes CASSLGQRSSYNEQFF.

The chain links TRBV6-5 to TRBJ2-7; 11 nucleotides match TRBD2. V lost 0 bases and J lost 5; bases outside the gene matches: 3. The germline gives CDR1 MNHEY, CDR2 SVGAGI. CDR3 length: 15 residues. The CDR3 region has the DNA TGTGCCAGCAGTTACTCTCTAGCGGGGGGCCACGAGCAGTACTTC. It yields the protein CASSYSLAGGHEQYF.

The chain uses TRBV29-1 and TRBJ2-3, with 8 bases fitting TRBD2. CDR3 length: 13 residues. Per the germline V gene, CDR1 is SQVTM and CDR2 is ANQGSEA. With 8 bases clipped from V and 11 bases from J, the junction kept 15 bases outside the gene matches. The CDR3 coding sequence is TGCAGCCCATCCCTCGTGGCGGGGGGAAGGCAGTATTTT. This sequence encodes CSPSLVAGGRQYF.

The chain employs TRBV6-2 or TRBV6-3 and TRBJ2-7; D might be TRBD1 (5 bases). The CDR3 is 14 amino acids. Per germline, CDR1 MNHEY and CDR2 SVGEGT. V was pared by 0 bases and J by 4 bases, with 10 bases between. CDR3 nucleotide sequence: TGTGCCAGCAGTTACTCATCACAGGCGTACGAGCAGTACTTC. Protein: CASSYSSQAYEQYF.

The chain couples TRBV7-9 to TRBJ2-2, with 7 bases identical to TRBD1. Germline V gene data show CDR1 as SEHNR and CDR2 as FQNEAQ (reference sequence). Unmatched junction bases numbered 16, after V lost 5 bases and J lost 4 bases. The CDR3 extends over 18 amino acids. The CDR3 bases are TGTGCCAGCAGCGGCGGATTGGGACAGACTAAATTCACCGGGGAGCTGTTTTTT. It specifies CASSGGLGQTKFTGELFF. Full variable domain (remainder filled in from reference TRBV7-9 and TRBJ2-2): DTGVSQNPRHKITKRGQNVTFRCDPISEHNRLYWYRQTLGQGPEFLTYFQNEAQLEKSRLLSDRFSAERPKGSFSTLEIQRTEQGDSAMYLCASSGGLGQTKFTGELFFGEGSRLTVL.

This chain connects TRBV7-9 to TRBJ2-5; TRBD1 agrees at 7 bases. V shed 5 bases, J shed 0 bases, and the junction held 9 bases outside the gene matches. CDR1 SEHNR and CDR2 FQNEAQ come from the germline V gene (reference sequence). The CDR3 is made up of 16 amino acids. The CDR3 sequence is CASSRHRGRYQETQYF. CDR3 DNA: TGTGCCAGCAGCCGTCACAGGGGCCGGTACCAAGAGACCCAGTACTTC. Variable domain in full (rest from reference TRBV7-9 and TRBJ2-5): DTGVSQNPRHKITKRGQNVTFRCDPISEHNRLYWYRQTLGQGPEFLTYFQNEAQLEKSRLLSDRFSAERPKGSFSTLEIQRTEQGDSAMYLCASSRHRGRYQETQYFGPGTRLLVL.

The chain uses TRBV4-3 and TRBJ1-6, with a tentative D call TRBD1 (6 bases). This CDR3 has 14 residues. V lost 0 bases and J lost 11, with 11 bases in between. Germline V gene data show CDR1 as LGHNA and CDR2 as YSLEER. In nucleotides, the CDR3 is TGCGCCAGCAGCCAAGATACAGGGCGAGCACCCCTCCACTTT. This gives the protein CASSQDTGRAPLHF.

The rearrangement joins TRBV7-8 to TRBJ1-1; D is possibly TRBD1 (5 bases). CDR3 length: 15 residues. Between the trimmed V and J ends, which lost 0 bases and 1 base, there was a span of 9 bases. CDR1 and CDR2 from the germline V gene are SGHVS and FQNEAQ. The CDR3 DNA is TGTGCCAGCAGCTTAGCGCGGGGCCAGAACACTGAAGCTTTCTTT. Its translation: CASSLARGQNTEAFF. The variable domain in full, with the rest retrieved from reference TRBV7-8 and TRBJ1-1, is GAGVSQSPRYKVAKRGQDVALRCDPISGHVSLFWYQQALGQGPEFLTYFQNEAQLDKSGLPSDRFFAERPEGSVSTLKIQRTQQEDSAVYLCASSLARGQNTEAFFGQGTRLTVV.

For the CDR3, the DNA is TGTGCCAGCAATGACCGGAAATACGGGGCCCAGTACTTC. This sequence encodes CASNDRKYGAQYF. The chain has TRBV2 and TRBJ2-5, with D maybe TRBD2 (5 bases). This CDR3 has 13 amino acids. With 7 bases removed from V and 9 bases from J, the gap between germline ends came to 18 bases. Per germline, CDR1 SNHLY and CDR2 FYNNEI.

This chain's CDR3 is CASSSGDQPQHF. The DNA for the CDR3 is TGTGCCAGCAGCTCCGGAGATCAGCCCCAGCATTTT. The chain employs TRBV7-9 and TRBJ1-5; D ambiguous. The V gene lost 4 bases and the J gene lost 5 bases, with 6 bases spanning the gap. The V gene's germline CDR1 is SEHNR and CDR2 FQNEAQ (reference sequence). CDR3 length: 12 amino acids.

V is TRBV7-6 and J is TRBJ2-3; D may be TRBD2 (5 bases). Between the trimmed V and J ends, which lost 1 base and 3 bases, there was a span of 11 bases. CDR3 length equals 15 residues. Germline values: CDR1 SGHVS, CDR2 FNYEAQ. CDR3 region: CASSLGPGRTDTQYF. CDR3 DNA: TGTGCCAGCAGCTTAGGACCGGGAAGGACAGATACGCAGTATTTT.

This sequence joins TRBV19 and TRBJ2-2; 7 bases align to TRBD1. Looked up from germline, CDR1 is LNHDA and CDR2 is SQIVND (reference sequence). This CDR3 has 14 amino acids. J lost 2 bases, V lost 6 bases, and 3 bases had no gene match. The CDR3 region is CASRDRPNTGELFF. The CDR3 nucleotides are TGTGCCAGTAGGGACAGGCCTAACACCGGGGAGCTGTTTTTT.

This clone was counted once. The chain couples TRBV7-9 to TRBJ1-5; unclear D gene. Germline V CDR1 and CDR2: SEHNR, FQNEAQ (reference sequence). V was pared by 5 bases and J by 5 bases, with 10 bases between. CDR3 length equals 13 residues. CDR3 coding DNA: TGTGCCAGCAGCGGAGGTGGGGATCAGCCCCAGCATTTT. It encodes CASSGGGDQPQHF.

The rearrangement joins TRBV19 to TRBJ1-2; 7 nucleotides align to TRBD1. The trim removed 5 bases at V and 8 bases at J, leaving 14 bases unmatched. The CDR3 contains 15 residues. Germline V gene lookup returns CDR1 LNHDA and CDR2 SQIVND (reference sequence). The CDR3 DNA sequence: TGTGCCAGTAGTCCAAGGCCCTTGACAGGGAACGGCTACACCTTC. Translated, it gives CASSPRPLTGNGYTF.

The chain has TRBV19 and TRBJ1-5; 7 positions agree with TRBD1. V lost 5 bases to trimming and J lost 3 bases; unmatched junction nucleotides: 4. Germline V CDR1 and CDR2: LNHDA, SQIVND (reference sequence). The CDR3 has 14 amino acids. The CDR3 sequence: CASSYDRANQPQHF. The CDR3 nucleotides read TGTGCCAGTAGTTACGACAGGGCCAATCAGCCCCAGCATTTT.

This clone was observed many times. This chain links TRBV4-3 with TRBJ2-3, with 9 bases that match TRBD2. Germline values: CDR1 LGHNA, CDR2 YSLEER. After removal of 5 bases from V and 0 bases from J, the junction contained 3 bases not matched to a gene. The CDR3 contains 15 residues. The CDR3 is CASSFSGGSTDTQYF. In nucleotides, the CDR3 is TGCGCCAGCAGCTTTAGCGGGGGAAGCACAGATACGCAGTATTTT.

The rearrangement uses TRBV7-2 and TRBJ2-5, with D possibly matching TRBD2 (6 bases). This CDR3 is built from 14 residues. Per germline, CDR1 SGHTA and CDR2 FQGNSA. V was pared by 7 bases and J by 2 bases, with 14 bases between. This chain's CDR3 is CASTPGLGQETQYF. In nucleotides, the CDR3 is TGTGCCAGCACCCCGGGACTGGGACAAGAGACCCAGTACTTC.